A single sample is the source of the 16 T cell receptor beta chains below, sequenced in a study of cytomegalovirus exposure and HLA in healthy donors. Clones were read by immunoSEQ multiplex PCR, and TCRdb kept only the in-frame ones, dropping some. The sample contains about 310,000 clones, 88% of which appear only once. Sequencing input: PBMCs. The receptor source for this set is a man between 25 and 39 years old in good health and CMV-seronegative.

The chain couples TRBV21-1 to TRBJ1-2; the DNA was not used to check the table's D call, TRBD1. TRBV21-1 is a listed pseudogene. The CDR3 runs to 17 residues. CDR3 sequence: CASNNRDRGRVGYGYTF. Here the CDR3 DNA reads TGTGCCAGCAACAACCGGGACAGGGGGCGCGTCGGCTATGGCTACACCTTC.

The chain carries TRBV9 and TRBJ2-7, with 7 positions matching TRBD1. Looked up from germline, CDR1 is SGDLS and CDR2 is YYNGEE. This CDR3 spans 14 amino acids. Losses at the gene ends were 0 bases for V and 2 bases for J; bases not matched to a gene: 2. CDR3 coding DNA: TGTGCCAGCAGCGTAGGGGGGACAGCCTACGAGCAGTACTTC. Translated: CASSVGGTAYEQYF.

V usage is TRBV19 and J usage is TRBJ2-3, with a tentative D call TRBD1 (6 bases). The V end lost 3 bases, the J end lost 4 bases, and 11 bases lay between the germline ends. The CDR3 totals 14 residues. CDR1 and CDR2 (germline): LNHDA, SQIVND (reference sequence). The DNA of the CDR3 is TGTGCCAGTAGTATTGGCAGGGGTCCAGATACGCAGTATTTT. Residues: CASSIGRGPDTQYF.

The chain combines TRBV7-9 with TRBJ1-1; no clear D. The CDR3 sequence is 11 residues long. Trimming cost V 4 bases and J 5 bases, with 5 bases left between them. From germline, CDR1 is SEHNR and CDR2 FQNEAQ (reference sequence). The CDR3 DNA sequence: TGTGCCAGCAGCTCCCGGACTGAAGCTTTCTTT. Protein: CASSSRTEAFF. The full variable domain, in which reference TRBV7-9 and TRBJ1-1 provide the parts outside the CDR3, is DTGVSQNPRHKITKRGQNVTFRCDPISEHNRLYWYRQTLGQGPEFLTYFQNEAQLEKSRLLSDRFSAERPKGSFSTLEIQRTEQGDSAMYLCASSSRTEAFFGQGTRLTVV.

The chain is built from TRBV6-5 and TRBJ2-7; TRBD2 is a possible D gene (6 bases). The V end lost 3 bases, the J end lost 3 bases, and 12 bases lay between the germline ends. CDR1 is MNHEY and CDR2 is SVGAGI in the germline V gene. The CDR3 covers 14 residues. CDR3 region: CASSYSTGGYEQYF. CDR3 coding DNA: TGTGCCAGCAGTTATTCCACCGGGGGCTACGAGCAGTACTTC.

The CDR3 region has the DNA TGTGCCAGCAGTTACGGGTTGGGGGGCTATGGCTACACCTTC. It is translated as CASSYGLGGYGYTF. The gene calls are TRBV6-5 and TRBJ1-2; weak D call: TRBD1 (5 bases). The CDR3 consists of 14 residues. CDR1 and CDR2 (germline): MNHEY, SVGAGI. V was trimmed by 2 bases and J by 4 bases, leaving 11 bases between them.

This chain connects TRBV14 to TRBJ2-7; 10 positions match TRBD1. V lost 4 bases to trimming and J lost 4 bases; unmatched junction nucleotides: 4. Germline-derived CDR1 and CDR2 are SGHDN and FVKESK. CDR3 length: 14 amino acids. The CDR3 sequence: CASSRRTGGYEQYF. The CDR3 coding sequence is TGTGCCAGCAGCCGCCGGACAGGGGGTTACGAGCAGTACTTC.

The chain links TRBV5-5 to TRBJ1-3, with 9 bases aligning to TRBD1. After removal of 3 bases from V and 3 bases from J, the junction contained 13 bases not matched to a gene. This CDR3 comprises 18 residues. Germline V lookup: CDR1 SGHKS, CDR2 YYEKEE (reference sequence). The CDR3 region is CASSSARDRVYGGNTIYF. CDR3 sequence (DNA): TGTGCCAGCAGCTCCGCCCGGGACAGGGTTTATGGTGGAAACACCATATATTTT.

J is TRBJ2-7 and V is TRBV4-3; weak D call: TRBD1 (6 bases). The germline V and J ends were trimmed by 0 bases and 5 bases, with 17 bases remaining between them. CDR3 length equals 16 residues. CDR1 is LGHNA, CDR2 YSLEER, per germline. Written as DNA, the CDR3 is TGCGCCAGCAGCCAAGAGGACAGCGTCGTTTTCGACGAGCAGTACTTC. Protein product: CASSQEDSVVFDEQYF.

The chain uses TRBV21-1 and TRBJ1-5; the table's TRBD1 call for D was not verified on the DNA. TRBV21-1 is a listed pseudogene. This CDR3 has 16 residues. The CDR3: CASSKSWTGGNQPQHF. CDR3 in DNA: TGTGCCAGCAGCAAATCCTGGACAGGGGGCAATCAGCCCCAGCATTTT.

V and J are TRBV7-2 and TRBJ2-5; 16 nucleotides match TRBD2. The V gene end was trimmed by 5 bases and the J gene end by 10 bases; junction bases not matched to a gene: 4. Germline V lookup: CDR1 SGHTA, CDR2 FQGNSA. This CDR3 is built from 14 residues. The CDR3 here is CASSPGTSGGDQYF. CDR3 nucleotides: TGTGCCAGCAGCCCCGGGACTAGCGGGGGGGACCAGTACTTC.

The chain carries TRBV6-1 and TRBJ2-1; tentatively, D is TRBD1 (6 bases). With 0 bases removed from V and 8 bases from J, the gap between germline ends came to 14 bases. The germline V gene has CDR1 MNHNS and CDR2 SASEGT. The CDR3 length is 15 residues. The CDR3 bases are TGTGCCAGCAGTGAAGCATATTTAGCAGGGGATGAGCAGTTCTTC. It yields the protein CASSEAYLAGDEQFF.

This rearrangement joins TRBV6-6 to TRBJ1-1; D call uncertain. Trimming stripped 7 bases from V and 0 bases from J, with 9 bases between. The length of the CDR3 is 13 residues. CDR1 MNHNY and CDR2 SVGAGI come from the germline V gene (reference sequence). CDR3 loop: CASNIQLNTEAFF. DNA for the CDR3: TGTGCCAGCAATATACAGCTGAACACTGAAGCTTTCTTT.

J is TRBJ2-1 and V is TRBV7-6; D not certain. The CDR3 extends over 14 amino acids. The ends were cut back, 4 bases at V and 9 bases at J, with 16 bases in the middle. In germline, CDR1 is SGHVS, CDR2 FNYEAQ. CDR3 nucleotides: TGTGCCAGCAGCTCCGGGTCGCCCGGCGGTGAGCAGTTCTTC. The encoded protein is CASSSGSPGGEQFF.

The genes are TRBV2 and TRBJ2-7, with TRBD2 matching 13 bases. With V trimmed by 7 bases and J by 5 bases, 8 bases remained unmatched. The length of the CDR3 is 15 residues. CDR1 is SNHLY, CDR2 FYNNEI, per germline. Written as DNA, the CDR3 is TGTGCCAGCACCCAGACTAGCGGGGGGAGTCACGAGCAGTACTTC. The encoded protein is CASTQTSGGSHEQYF.

The chain has TRBV19 and TRBJ2-1, with D possibly being TRBD1 (5 bases). There are 19 residues in the CDR3. V shed 3 bases and J shed 3 bases, with 24 bases lying between them. The germline gives CDR1 LNHDA, CDR2 SQIVND (reference sequence). The CDR3 nucleotides are TGTGCCAGTAGTATGGTCAGGGTTGGGTCCGACTCTGGCTACAATGAGCAGTTCTTC. Translated: CASSMVRVGSDSGYNEQFF.